This T cell receptor beta chain was recorded in a study of response to subunit inactivated influenza vaccine. The CDR3 extends over 12 amino acids. The V gene's germline CDR1 is SQVTM and CDR2 ANQGSEA. The V end was cut by 4 bases, the J end by 5 bases, with 11 bases between. This clonotype has more than one count but fewer than ten. The antigen remains undetermined. The study, taken as a whole, reports: Every seasonal influenza vaccination brings in few new T cells, the authors suggested.

Via MiXCR, TCRdb re-called the RT-PCR reads, giving one row per CDR3 protein. The sample comprises a few hundred thousand distinct CDR3 sequences, just over 20% of which are singletons, and 10% rests with the top ten. The J gene is TRBJ2-5, the V gene TRBV29-1, with a weak D call TRBD2 (5 bases). This material consisted of PBMCs from blood, taken 21 months after vaccination. This receptor was obtained from a man aged 45 to 70 who received an inactivated influenza vaccine. CDR3 sequence reads: CSVVVAGETQYF. As DNA, the CDR3 is TGCAGCGTTGTTGTGGCGGGCGAGACCCAGTACTTC. Looking up the rest from reference TRBV29-1 and TRBJ2-5 gives the full variable domain: SAVISQKPSRDICQRGTSLTIQCQVDSQVTMMFWYRQQPGQSLTLIATANQGSEATYESGFVIDKFPISRPNLTFSTLTVSNMSPEDSSIYLCSVVVAGETQYFGPGTRLLVL.